The TCR beta chain described here comes from a study of neurological immune-mediated disorders. Study context: Relapsing-remitting disease affected about 30, and secondary progressive 3, of roughly 35 multiple sclerosis patients. Study-wide points: When grouped phylogenetically, the repertoires of 18 of the 34 multiple sclerosis patients fell together in one related-CDR3 cluster, which is a possible signature. The multiple sclerosis repertoire cluster had no clinical or MRI correlate.

PBMCs stored at -80 C, 2 million in total, were the source of the unsorted libraries. V lost 6 bases and J lost 3, with 24 bases in between. Germline lookup yields CDR1 MNHEY and CDR2 SMNVEV (reference sequence). This CDR3 comprises 18 residues. Via MiXCR, TCRdb re-called the 5' RACE reads, giving one row per CDR3 protein. The profile shows over 35,000 distinct CDR3 sequences, 2.5% of them singletons. This clonotype has a count of ten or more. Its target is not known. The chain couples TRBV27 to TRBJ2-4; D may be TRBD2 (6 bases). Sequenced: PBMCs. This TCR derives from a man aged 50 to 59 with multiple sclerosis. The CDR3 sequence is CASSPLGSGGVDKNIQYF. The CDR3 DNA reads as TGTGCCAGCAGCCCGCTCGGTAGCGGAGGGGTCGACAAAAACATTCAGTACTTC.